Each of the 9 T cell receptor beta chains below was sequenced from the same sample in a study of T cell responses to AZD1222 COVID-19 vaccine. This table comes from immunoSEQ multiplex PCR, and its TCRdb copy is limited to in-frame clones, with some not included. The sample consists of over 65,000 clones, about nine tenths of them appearing once. The input for sequencing was peripheral blood, taken 28 days after the second AZD1222 dose. The receptors were sampled from an adult who received the AZD1222 COVID-19 vaccine.

V and J are TRBV9 and TRBJ2-1; 16 positions agree with TRBD2. The CDR3 loop spans 18 amino acids. V gave up 3 bases and J gave up 4 bases; unmatched junction bases: 7. Looked up from germline, CDR1 is SGDLS and CDR2 is YYNGEE. This chain's CDR3 is CASSAGTSGRAAYNEQFF. The CDR3 DNA follows: TGTGCCAGCAGCGCTGGGACTAGCGGGAGGGCCGCTTACAATGAGCAGTTCTTC.

This clone has only one observation. The chain employs TRBV30 and TRBJ2-1, with 10 positions matching TRBD2. The CDR3 sequence is 20 residues long. V lost 1 base, J lost 3 bases, and 18 bases stayed unmatched. Germline CDR1 reads GTSNPN; CDR2 reads SVGIG (reference sequence). In DNA form, the CDR3 reads TGTGCCTGGAGTGGGCTAGCGGGAGAGGTCAGTAGAAACTACTACAATGAGCAGTTCTTC. Protein product: CAWSGLAGEVSRNYYNEQFF.

This chain uses TRBV25-1 with TRBJ1-6, with D hard to call. The CDR3 loop spans 12 amino acids. Germline V gene data show CDR1 as MGHDK and CDR2 as SYGVNS. V lost 3 bases and J lost 9, with 6 bases in between. This CDR3 is CASSDLGSPLHF. Here the CDR3 DNA reads TGTGCCAGCAGTGACTTGGGTTCACCCCTCCACTTT.

V and J are TRBV2 and TRBJ1-4; 7 positions match TRBD1. Trimming removed 5 bases from V and 5 bases from J; junction bases left unmatched: 8. The germline V gene has CDR1 SNHLY and CDR2 FYNNEI. CDR3 length: 15 amino acids. The CDR3 reads CASSTAGTENEKLFF. The CDR3 DNA sequence: TGTGCCAGCAGTACAGCCGGGACAGAAAATGAAAAACTGTTTTTT.

V gene TRBV7-2 combines with J gene TRBJ2-5, with 11 positions matching TRBD2. Germline CDR1 SGHTA, CDR2 FQGNSA. CDR3 size: 15 residues. With V trimmed by 6 bases and J by 5 bases, 8 bases remained unmatched. The CDR3 loop reads CASRNSGRGVETQYF. CDR3 bases: TGTGCCAGCAGAAATAGCGGGAGGGGGGTGGAGACCCAGTACTTC.

The chain uses TRBV20-1 and TRBJ2-1; 11 bases agree with TRBD2. The CDR3 runs 18 residues. In germline, CDR1 is DFQATT, CDR2 SNEGSKA (reference sequence). The V and J ends lost 3 bases and 7 bases, in that order; junction bases with no gene match: 17. CDR3 bases: TGCAGTGCTAGTTTTAGCGGGAGGGCCGGCGGTACTTTAAATGAGCAGTTCTTC. It specifies CSASFSGRAGGTLNEQFF.

On this clone: Other nucleotide sequences from this sample produce the same CDR3. The genes are TRBV6-5 and TRBJ1-1; unclear D gene. V lost 0 bases to trimming and J lost 1 base, with 3 bases between them. Germline V gives CDR1 MNHEY, CDR2 SVGAGI. The CDR3 extends over 13 amino acids. The CDR3: CASSYSKNTEAFF. The CDR3 DNA follows: TGTGCCAGCAGTTACTCCAAGAACACTGAAGCTTTCTTT.

This sequence joins TRBV29-1 and TRBJ2-2, with unresolved D. Germline loops: CDR1 SQVTM, CDR2 ANQGSEA. Between the trimmed V and J ends, which lost 7 bases and 3 bases, there was a span of 15 bases. CDR3 length equals 14 residues. CDR3: CSGSGPMDTGELFF. The DNA of the CDR3 is TGCAGCGGCAGTGGGCCTATGGACACCGGGGAGCTGTTTTTT.

The chain carries TRBV25-1 and TRBJ1-1; 7 bases align to TRBD1. With V trimmed by 2 bases and J by 0 bases, 9 bases remained unmatched. This CDR3 contains 17 residues. Germline V gene data show CDR1 as MGHDK and CDR2 as SYGVNS. This chain's CDR3 is CASSEGAQTGMNTEAFF. In nucleotides, the CDR3 is TGTGCCAGCAGTGAAGGGGCCCAGACAGGGATGAACACTGAAGCTTTCTTT.